This passage covers 23 T cell receptor beta chains from one sample sequenced in a study of blood T cell repertoires in COVID-19. Sequencing used immunoSEQ multiplex PCR; TCRdb keeps in-frame clones, though not all of them. The table lists approximately 210,000 clones, about nine tenths of them singletons. The source material was peripheral blood. These receptors were obtained from a woman aged 40-49 years with acute or convalescent COVID-19.

The genes are TRBV30 and TRBJ2-3, with TRBD2 as a possible D gene (5 bases). Germline-derived CDR1 and CDR2 are GTSNPN and SVGIG (reference sequence). This CDR3 region has 15 residues. V was cut by 0 bases and J by 4 bases, with 14 bases left in between. CDR3 amino acids: CAWSVGDWRPDTQYF. The CDR3 DNA reads TGTGCCTGGAGTGTTGGAGACTGGAGGCCAGATACGCAGTATTTT.

This chain uses TRBV19 with TRBJ1-4; TRBD1 might be the D (6 bases). The V gene lost 3 bases and the J gene lost 13 bases, with 12 bases spanning the gap. The CDR3 runs 12 residues. Germline V lookup: CDR1 LNHDA, CDR2 SQIVND (reference sequence). Here the CDR3 DNA reads TGTGCCAGTAGTATGGGCAGGGGTCTACTGTTTTTT. This sequence encodes CASSMGRGLLFF.

V gene TRBV2 combines with J gene TRBJ2-5; 14 bases are shared with TRBD2. The V gene's germline CDR1 is SNHLY and CDR2 FYNNEI. There are 15 residues in the CDR3. The V and J ends lost 8 bases and 2 bases, in that order; junction bases with no gene match: 4. Written as DNA, the CDR3 is TGTGCCAGCGCGACTAGCGGGGGGGCGCAAGAGACCCAGTACTTC. It yields the protein CASATSGGAQETQYF. The full variable domain, completed using reference TRBV2 and TRBJ2-5, is EPEVTQTPSHQVTQMGQEVILRCVPISNHLYFYWYRQILGQKVEFLVSFYNNEISEKSEIFDDQFSVERPDGSNFTLKIRSTKLEDSAMYFCASATSGGAQETQYFGPGTRLLVL.

The gene calls are TRBV29-1 and TRBJ2-4; the D gene is possibly TRBD1 (5 bases). The CDR3 runs 13 residues. Per the germline V gene, CDR1 is SQVTM and CDR2 is ANQGSEA. V lost 4 bases, J lost 1 base, and 8 bases lay in between. The chain's CDR3 is CSVGGRAKNIQYF. The CDR3 DNA reads TGCAGCGTTGGGGGCAGGGCCAAAAACATTCAGTACTTC.

The gene calls are TRBV11-3 and TRBJ2-7, with D perhaps matching TRBD1 (7 bases). Trimming shortened V by 2 bases and J by 4 bases, and 15 bases separated the two germline ends. The CDR3 spans 15 residues. Germline V gene lookup returns CDR1 SGHNT and CDR2 YENEEA. The CDR3 sequence: CASSLRSTGRYEQYV. The DNA of the CDR3 is TGTGCCAGCAGCTTAAGGTCGACAGGGAGGTACGAGCAGTACGTC.

The chain carries TRBV3-1 (or the pseudogene TRBV3-2) and TRBJ2-1; D is unclear. Germline V gene lookup returns CDR1 LGHDT and CDR2 YNNKEL (reference sequence). With 0 bases removed from V and 8 bases from J, the gap between germline ends came to 5 bases. The CDR3 sequence is 12 residues long. DNA of the CDR3: TGTGCCAGCAGCCAAGATCTCTATGAGCAGTTCTTC. It yields the protein CASSQDLYEQFF.

This chain links TRBV19 with TRBJ2-6; 10 nucleotides line up with TRBD1. CDR3 length: 17 amino acids. With 7 bases clipped from V and 2 bases from J, the junction kept 8 bases outside the gene matches. Germline V gene lookup returns CDR1 LNHDA and CDR2 SQIVND (reference sequence). CDR3 coding DNA: TGTGCCAGTATCGGACAGGGGGTTCCCGCTGGGGCCAACGTCCTGACTTTC. Translated: CASIGQGVPAGANVLTF.

The V gene is TRBV27, the J gene TRBJ1-2, with TRBD1 identical over 8 bases. The germline gives CDR1 MNHEY, CDR2 SMNVEV (reference sequence). This CDR3 comprises 15 residues. J lost 2 bases, V lost 2 bases, and 4 bases had no gene match. The CDR3 is CASSLVAGGNYGYTF. The CDR3 DNA reads TGTGCCAGCAGTTTAGTGGCAGGGGGCAACTATGGCTACACCTTC.

This clone was observed a single time. J is TRBJ1-1 and V is TRBV6-6; the match to TRBD1 covers 9 bases. The CDR3 loop spans 14 amino acids. V shed 5 bases, J shed 3 bases, and the junction held 4 bases outside the gene matches. Germline values: CDR1 MNHNY, CDR2 SVGAGI (reference sequence). The CDR3 spells CASSRGQGYTEAFF. As DNA, the CDR3 is TGTGCCAGCAGTCGGGGACAGGGATACACTGAAGCTTTCTTT.

The CDR3 region is CASSPGGPDTEAFF. The DNA of the CDR3 is TGCGCCAGCAGCCCAGGGGGGCCGGACACTGAAGCTTTCTTT. The chain has TRBV5-1 and TRBJ1-1; 7 bases agree with TRBD1. CDR1 is SGHRS and CDR2 is YFSETQ in the germline V gene. J gave up 3 bases and V 4 bases, and 6 bases lay outside the gene matches. The CDR3 has 14 residues.

The chain links TRBV5-1 to TRBJ2-1; 8 nucleotides match TRBD2. Trimming took 4 bases from V and 5 from J; bases not matched to a gene: 11. The CDR3 runs to 16 residues. The V gene's germline CDR1 is SGHRS and CDR2 YFSETQ. CDR3 residues: CASSAPELADHNEQFF. The CDR3 DNA sequence: TGCGCCAGCAGCGCTCCGGAACTAGCGGACCACAATGAGCAGTTCTTC.

This rearrangement joins TRBV5-1 to TRBJ2-3; 7 nucleotides agree with TRBD2. CDR3 size: 15 residues. Trimming at V came to 2 bases and at J to 2 bases, leaving 5 bases not matched to a gene. Looked up from germline, CDR1 is SGHRS and CDR2 is YFSETQ. This CDR3 reads CASSFGGVDTDTQYF. The CDR3 DNA reads as TGCGCCAGCAGCTTTGGGGGGGTAGACACAGATACGCAGTATTTT.

The chain joins TRBV15 to TRBJ1-2; D is unresolved. Germline CDR1 and CDR2: LNHNV and YYDKDF (reference sequence). This CDR3 is built from 14 residues. Trimming removed 5 bases from V and 8 bases from J, with 18 bases in between. The DNA of the CDR3 is TGTGCCACCAGCCCCATGGGCAGTCCTATGGGCTACACCTTC. Protein product: CATSPMGSPMGYTF.

The V gene is TRBV4-2, the J gene TRBJ1-1, with a possible D match to TRBD1 (5 bases). CDR1 is LGHNA and CDR2 is YNFKEQ in the germline V gene. The V and J ends lost 4 bases and 5 bases respectively, with 14 bases between them. This CDR3 has 14 amino acids. For the CDR3, the DNA is TGTGCCAGCAGCCCTCGGCAGGGTTCAACTGAAGCTTTCTTT. Protein: CASSPRQGSTEAFF.

This sequence joins TRBV30 and TRBJ1-1, with a possible D match to TRBD1 (5 bases). V lost 0 bases and J lost 5, with 13 bases in between. This CDR3 is 14 amino acids long. Germline values: CDR1 GTSNPN, CDR2 SVGIG (reference sequence). The CDR3 loop is CAWSVRRGWTEAFF. The DNA of the CDR3 is TGTGCCTGGAGTGTACGGAGGGGATGGACTGAAGCTTTCTTT.

The V call is TRBV24-1, the J call TRBJ2-2; 9 positions match TRBD1. The CDR3 has 17 amino acids. J lost 6 bases, V lost 3 bases, and 10 bases had no gene match. CDR1 KGHDR and CDR2 SFDVKD come from the germline V gene. CDR3 amino acids: CATSDLTGQGSPGELFF. The DNA for the CDR3 is TGTGCCACCAGTGATCTTACGGGACAGGGATCCCCCGGGGAGCTGTTTTTT.

V usage is TRBV2 and J usage is TRBJ1-4; 7 bases are a match to TRBD1. The ends lost 6 bases at V and 4 bases at J; junction bases unmatched: 5. The CDR3 has 14 residues. Germline V lookup: CDR1 SNHLY, CDR2 FYNNEI. The CDR3 protein is CASRAQGFNEKLFF. CDR3 coding DNA: TGTGCCAGCAGGGCACAGGGGTTTAATGAAAAACTGTTTTTT.

V gene TRBV6-6 combines with J gene TRBJ1-5, with D possibly being TRBD1 (6 bases). The germline V gene encodes CDR1 MNHNY and CDR2 SVGAGI (reference sequence). Trimming removed 6 bases from V and 0 bases from J, with 12 bases in between. The CDR3 extends over 15 amino acids. The CDR3 sequence is CASRWTENSNQPQHF. The CDR3 coding sequence is TGTGCCAGCAGGTGGACAGAAAATAGCAATCAGCCCCAGCATTTT.

The chain links TRBV6-1 to TRBJ1-2; 9 positions match TRBD1. Losses at the gene ends were 0 bases for V and 8 bases for J; bases not matched to a gene: 7. The CDR3 loop spans 15 amino acids. Germline V gene sequence: CDR1 MNHNS, CDR2 SASEGT. The CDR3 loop reads CASSEAGTGKGGYTF. In DNA form, the CDR3 reads TGTGCCAGCAGTGAAGCTGGGACAGGGAAGGGCGGCTACACCTTC.

The rearrangement links TRBV2 to TRBJ1-5; no clear D gene. Looked up from germline, CDR1 is SNHLY and CDR2 is FYNNEI. V was pared by 6 bases and J by 4 bases, with 10 bases between. The CDR3 consists of 13 residues. In DNA form, the CDR3 reads TGTGCCAGCAGGAGGGCGCGGAATCAGCCCCAGCATTTT. Translation: CASRRARNQPQHF.

This clone was picked up one time. V and J are TRBV6-6 and TRBJ1-5; 7 positions agree with TRBD1. Germline-derived CDR1 and CDR2 are MNHNY and SVGAGI (reference sequence). There are 16 residues in the CDR3. The trim removed 7 bases at V and 2 bases at J, leaving 11 bases unmatched. The CDR3 bases are TGTGCCAGCACCACAAGGGGGCATCAAGGCAATCAGCCCCAGCATTTT. This codes for CASTTRGHQGNQPQHF.

As regards this clone: Additional DNA sequences in this sample encode the identical CDR3. The J gene is TRBJ1-2, the V gene TRBV19; 9 bases agree with TRBD1. The CDR3 totals 14 residues. Germline loops: CDR1 LNHDA, CDR2 SQIVND (reference sequence). Unmatched junction bases numbered 7, after V lost 4 bases and J lost 7 bases. The CDR3 reads CASSTSQGAGGYTF. The DNA of the CDR3 is TGTGCCAGTAGTACCTCACAGGGGGCTGGTGGCTACACCTTC.

The chain carries TRBV28 and TRBJ2-1; the match to TRBD2 covers 15 bases. Germline loops: CDR1 MDHEN, CDR2 SYDVKM. There are 16 residues in the CDR3. Unmatched junction bases numbered 3, after V lost 5 bases and J lost 4 bases. The CDR3 loop is CASSPGTSGGYNEQFF. The DNA of the CDR3 is TGTGCCAGCAGTCCAGGGACTAGCGGGGGGTACAATGAGCAGTTCTTC.